Listed here is a single T cell receptor (beta chain). The antigen is undetermined. CDR1 LGHDT and CDR2 YNNKEL come from the germline V gene (reference sequence). V was trimmed by 0 bases and J by 3 bases, leaving 10 bases between them. This CDR3 region has 15 residues. Synthesis of TCR cDNA relied on 5'RACE template switching, which attached a universal primer site and UMIs. One entry per CDR3 protein, called by TCRdb with MiXCR from the 5' RACE reads. The table includes more than 350,000 distinct CDR3 sequences, around a tenth detected once. This record comes from a study of T cells after yellow fever vaccination. Study summary: SMART-Seq v4 Ultra Low Input prepared the low-cell-number fractions. Findings of the study overall: A secondary response was less intense yet reached its peak sooner, at day 5 versus 15.

The sequencing here drew on PBMCs, taken on the day of the first yellow fever vaccination. The receptor's source is a man aged 18 to 29 who received the YFV17D yellow fever vaccine. The chain has TRBV3-1 and TRBJ2-3; no definite D call. CDR3 amino acids: CASSQDTSRTDTQYF. CDR3 bases: TGTGCCAGCAGCCAAGACACCAGTAGAACAGATACGCAGTATTTT.